These 9 T cell receptor beta chains originate from one sample sequenced in a study of T-cell reconstitution after alpha-beta-depleted transplantation in children (dated by TCRdb to about 2016). Library generation was performed with PCR. For sequencing, an Illumina HiSeq 2500 was employed. To normalize quantification of the TCRbeta repertoire, the TCR libraries were built with molecular barcoding that relied on unique molecular identifiers. TCRdb reran the public reads through fastp at Q25 and MiXCR, keeping productive beta chains. Rows matching on CDR3 protein sequence are summarized as one entry with the most common DNA and genes. This sample is represented by approximately 210,000 distinct CDR3 sequences; roughly 15% of them were singletons. The ten largest clonotypes hold roughly 13% of the sample. This sample comprised PBMCs from the stem cell graft donor, obtained from the stem cell graft. The receptors stem from a human donor who donated a stem cell graft to a child with acute lymphoblastic leukemia.

This clonotype was observed at least ten times. The V call is TRBV7-2, the J call TRBJ1-2; D is unclear. Per the germline V gene, CDR1 is SGHTA and CDR2 is FQGNSA. Trimming removed 4 bases at V and 4 bases at J, with 7 bases between. This CDR3 is 12 amino acids long. In DNA form, the CDR3 reads TGTGCCAGCAGCTCACAGAGCTATGGCTACACCTTC. It yields the protein CASSSQSYGYTF.

This clonotype was counted ten times or more. The rearrangement joins TRBV30 to TRBJ2-1; weak D call: TRBD2 (6 bases). V was clipped by 4 bases and J by 5 bases, with 18 bases between them. This CDR3 is built from 15 residues. CDR1 is GTSNPN and CDR2 is SVGIG in the germline V gene (reference sequence). The CDR3 DNA reads as TGTGCCTGGACCCCTTACTACGGCGGGAACAATGAGCAGTTCTTC. It is translated as CAWTPYYGGNNEQFF. The full variable domain, with the rest looked up from reference TRBV30 and TRBJ2-1, is SQTIHQWPATLVQPVGSPLSLECTVEGTSNPNLYWYRQAAGRGLQLLFYSVGIGQISSEVPQNLSASRPQDRQFILSSKKLLLSDSGFYLCAWTPYYGGNNEQFFGPGTRLTVL.

This clonotype was counted many times. The chain employs TRBV29-1 and TRBJ1-5; the D is unclear. The germline gives CDR1 SQVTM, CDR2 ANQGSEA. V lost 2 bases and J 3 bases, leaving 8 bases between the germline ends. CDR3 size: 13 residues. CDR3 coding DNA: TGCAGCGTTGAACGGAAAACCAATCAGCCCCAGCATTTT. Its protein is CSVERKTNQPQHF. Full variable domain (remainder filled in from reference TRBV29-1 and TRBJ1-5): SAVISQKPSRDICQRGTSLTIQCQVDSQVTMMFWYRQQPGQSLTLIATANQGSEATYESGFVIDKFPISRPNLTFSTLTVSNMSPEDSSIYLCSVERKTNQPQHFGDGTRLSIL.

This clonotype occurred many times. The chain uses TRBV29-1 and TRBJ2-1, with TRBD2 matching over 11 bases. Germline assignment: CDR1 SQVTM and CDR2 ANQGSEA. With 8 bases clipped from V and 6 bases from J, the junction kept 6 bases outside the gene matches. The CDR3 runs 13 residues. CDR3 bases: TGCAGCCTTAAACTAGCGGGAGTCAATGAGCAGTTCTTC. Its translation is CSLKLAGVNEQFF.

This clonotype was counted many times. The chain carries TRBV9 and TRBJ1-1; D gene unclear. V lost 7 bases and J 0 bases, leaving 16 bases between the germline ends. The CDR3 length is 15 residues. Germline assignment: CDR1 SGDLS and CDR2 YYNGEE. CDR3: CASAAPRGMNTEAFF. The CDR3, as DNA: TGTGCCAGCGCGGCCCCCCGGGGTATGAACACTGAAGCTTTCTTT.

This clonotype appeared many times. The V gene is TRBV5-6, the J gene TRBJ2-5, with D unclear. The CDR3 is made up of 13 amino acids. Germline loops: CDR1 SGHDT, CDR2 YYEEEE. Trimming shortened V by 2 bases and J by 3 bases, and 8 bases separated the two germline ends. The chain's CDR3 is CASSFSSEETQYF. The CDR3 DNA reads TGTGCCAGCAGCTTTAGTTCTGAAGAGACCCAGTACTTC.

This clonotype was counted many times. This CDR3 reads CASSLSVGGYTF. The CDR3 nucleotides read TGTGCCAGCAGTTTGTCGGTCGGGGGCTACACCTTC. This rearrangement joins TRBV28 to TRBJ1-2; D remains unclear. Trimming removed 3 bases from V and 8 bases from J, with 10 bases in between. Germline lookup yields CDR1 MDHEN and CDR2 SYDVKM. The CDR3 sequence is 12 residues long.

About this clonotype itself: Possible read error: a much larger clone is one base away. The V and J genes are TRBV12-3 or TRBV12-4 and TRBJ2-5; TRBD2 might be the D (6 bases). The CDR3 covers 17 residues. The germline V and J ends were trimmed by 4 bases and 1 base, with 19 bases remaining between them. The CDR3 loop is CASSSRRTTGSQETQYF. As DNA, the CDR3 is TGTGCCAGCAGTTCCCGACGGACTACCGGATCCCAAGAGACCCAGTACTTC.

The table lists this clonotype with a few counts. J is TRBJ2-7 and V is TRBV20-1, with 8 bases fitting TRBD2. V dropped 3 bases and J dropped 0; count of bases not matched to a gene: 4. The CDR3 loop spans 14 amino acids. Germline V gene sequence: CDR1 DFQATT, CDR2 SNEGSKA (reference sequence). CDR3: CSARSSGSSYEQYF. In nucleotides, the CDR3 is TGCAGTGCTAGGTCAAGCGGGAGCTCCTACGAGCAGTACTTC.